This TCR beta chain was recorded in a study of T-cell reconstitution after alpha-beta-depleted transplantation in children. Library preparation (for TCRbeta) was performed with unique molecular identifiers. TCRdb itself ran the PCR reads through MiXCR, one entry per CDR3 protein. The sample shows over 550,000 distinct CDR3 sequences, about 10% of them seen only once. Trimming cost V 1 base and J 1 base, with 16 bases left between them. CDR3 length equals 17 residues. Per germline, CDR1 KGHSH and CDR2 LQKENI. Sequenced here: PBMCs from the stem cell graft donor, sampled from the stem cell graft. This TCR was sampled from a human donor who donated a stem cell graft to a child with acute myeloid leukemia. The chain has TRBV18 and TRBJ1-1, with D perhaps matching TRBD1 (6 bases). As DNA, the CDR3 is TGTGCCAGCTCACCACTGGTTTTAGACAGGACGAACACTGAAGCTTTCTTT. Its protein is CASSPLVLDRTNTEAFF. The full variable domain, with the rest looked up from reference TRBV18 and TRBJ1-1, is NAGVMQNPRHLVRRRGQEARLRCSPMKGHSHVYWYRQLPEEGLKFMVYLQKENIIDESGMPKERFSAEFPKEGPSILRIQQVVRGDSAAYFCASSPLVLDRTNTEAFFGQGTRLTVV.